This T cell receptor beta chain was obtained from a study of CD8 T cells in Susac syndrome. TEMRA cells were FACS-enriched, and CD8+ and CD4+ T cells were isolated negatively. The germline CDR1 and CDR2 sequences are DFQATT and SNEGSKA (reference sequence). The CDR3 consists of 15 residues. The germline V and J ends were trimmed by 1 base and 4 bases, with 14 bases remaining between them. Reverse transcription of roughly 0.5 to 1 ug RNA used random hexamers. TCRdb called the immunoSEQ multiplex PCR reads again in MiXCR, with one record for every CDR3 protein. The sample holds around 80,000 distinct CDR3 sequences; about 96% are singletons and the top ten take 0.4% to 0.45%.

The chain recombines TRBV20-1 with TRBJ2-1; the D gene could be TRBD1 or TRBD2 (6 bases each). The clonotype was recovered from a human donor with Susac syndrome. The sample taken for sequencing was CD8+ T cells from PBMCs. The CDR3 spells CSARGYGGQYNEQFF. CDR3 nucleotide sequence: TGCAGTGCTAGAGGATACGGGGGACAATACAATGAGCAGTTCTTC.